This entry describes one TCR beta chain. Its antigen has not been determined. The sample holds no much larger clone one base away, and base qualities are not on file. Using the deep immunoSEQ assay, multiplex PCR amplified TCR CDR3 regions from genomic DNA. Genomic DNA extracted from each cell subset was distributed evenly over all wells of several immunoSEQ 96-well plates, and each plate served as one replicate. For sorted subsets, each replicate PCR was loaded with approximately 200 ng genomic DNA, equivalent to 25,000 to 35,000 T cell genomes. Purified libraries were measured with a Qubit 3.0 fluorometer, size-checked on a Bioanalyzer 2100, and measured again with the KAPA Library Quantification kit. Every immunoSEQ 96-well plate was sequenced on a dedicated single-read 150-cycle Illumina NextSeq 550 flow cell. Per the source publication's procedure: Because the immunoSEQ output included only junctional sequences and no quality scores, the filtering could not be the same as the filtering used for full-length reads. Sequences were annotated with PyIR, a Python wrapper for IgBLAST v1.9, and V/J genes and CDR3 were assigned using IMGT germline references. Reads were filtered out if the reads had weak V/J assignments (E-value above 1e-6), no CDR3, stop codons, out-of-frame junctions, or ambiguous translated residues. V3J clonotypes were defined by identical inferred V gene, J gene, and CDR3 amino acid sequence. Percentage overlap between repertoires was computed as shared unique clonotypes divided by the size of the smaller repertoire. RTK rarefaction, the Chao1 estimator, and Recon v2.1 estimates of unobserved clonotypes were used to assess repertoire richness. For all TCRbeta clonotypes obtained by the gDNA method from a few donors, generation probabilities were computed with OLGA. Sourced from immuneACCESS, this table was stored by TCRdb with only in-frame sequences that have V and J called. A share of the clones is absent; for the studies checked, an unresolved V gene accounts for under half, and the remainder has no known explanation. V, J and clone size reflect that table, while D and trimming were determined from the DNA. Within this sample are approximately 700,000 clones, with 55% to 85% of them counted one time only. In total, the top ten clones hold roughly 2% of the sample.

The sample belongs to a study of shared clonotypes between healthy human individuals (dated by TCRdb to 2020 to 2021). With respect to the entire study: The cohort included a few men and a couple of women between 18 and 49 years of age. Leukapheresis yielded between about 0.85 and 10 billion PBMCs per donor. To estimate repertoire size and how much clonotype sharing occurs between individuals, the study deeply sequenced the blood TCR repertoires of five or six healthy adults. Different laboratories and diverse techniques were used to prepare libraries and sequence TCR repertoires, to increase sequencing depth and limit assay-specific biases. For each donor, CD4 naive and CD4 memory were each given three plates, CD8 naive was given two plates, and CD8 memory was given one plate. Results the study describes overall, beyond this receptor: Compared with non-shared clonotypes, clonotypes shared by all four sorted-subset donors had higher generation probabilities. Even with the large sequencing depth, rarefaction of the sorted-subset datasets indicated that sequencing was incomplete. The small number of donors limited the genetic and exposure-history diversity represented. Sampling was restricted to blood, and TCR repertoires in tissues likely differ from the TCR repertoires found in blood. When a handful of donors were compared, the shared fraction of clonotypes was 5% to 6.5% for naive CD4, more than 3% for naive CD8, 2.3% for memory CD4, and 0.4% for memory CD8. Estimated clonotype richness was generally larger for naive than for memory subsets. Pairwise subsampling led to the expectation that sequencing depth would affect the degree of clonotype sharing among donors.

The donors were healthy, HIV-negative adults who had no recently reported acute infections or vaccinations. Every donor was a Caucasian adult residing in Nashville, Tennessee, USA. CD4+ T cells were enriched by magnetic negative selection, after which naive cells were positively selected on CD45RA and the negative fraction was taken as the memory subset. After blood collection by leukapheresis, PBMCs were isolated using Ficoll-Histopaque density gradient centrifugation and then cryopreserved in the vapor phase of liquid nitrogen. Analytical flow cytometry was used to check the purity and quantity of each magnetically sorted T cell population. From each sorted fraction, genomic DNA was isolated and quantified by UV absorbance on a Nanodrop 2000c. The TCR comes from a woman under 40 in good health. The sequencing sample was made of memory CD4+ T cells sorted from blood. The cell subset or site label of this sample denotes: CD45RA-negative fraction.

This receptor carries the CDR3 CASSFGTGGDTQYF. The DNA sequence follows: TGCGCCAGCAGCTTCGGGACGGGGGGAGATACGCAGTATTTT. The chain joins TRBV5-1 to TRBJ2-3, with TRBD2 identical over 7 junction bases. Reading from cysteine to phenylalanine, the CDR3 counts 14 amino acids. CDR3 DNA only is kept here, 42 bases in frame from base 1. V loses 2 bases at its end and J loses 5 bases; junction bases beyond the gene matches: 5. CDR1 and CDR2 were assigned from the germline V gene as SGHRS and YFSETQ.